This T cell receptor beta chain was sequenced during a study of shared clonotypes between healthy human individuals. With respect to this clone: Its cognate antigen is unknown.

V gave up 5 bases and J gave up 5 bases, with 10 bases separating them. CDR1 is SGHAT and CDR2 is FQNNGV in the germline V gene. CDR3 size: 12 residues. Selected positively for CCR7 and CD45RO-negative, naive CD8 cells excluded terminally differentiated effector memory CD45RA+ cells. General study findings and limits: In contrast to clonotypes shared by all four donors, non-shared clonotypes had lower generation probabilities. Naive subsets typically showed greater estimated richness than memory subsets.

Profiling relied on immunoSEQ multiplex PCR, and the TCRdb table lists in-frame clones only, not all of them. The sample has about 2 million clones; approximately 94% are singletons. The clonotype comes from a man between 18 and 29 years old in good health. Sequenced sample: naive CD8+ T cells sorted from blood. The J gene is TRBJ2-7, the V gene TRBV11-2, with unresolved D. The CDR3 DNA sequence: TGTGCCAGCAGCGTCACAAGCCACGAGCAGTACTTC. Its protein is CASSVTSHEQYF. The entire variable domain, with the rest obtained from reference TRBV11-2 and TRBJ2-7, is as follows: EAGVAQSPRYKIIEKRQSVAFWCNPISGHATLYWYQQILGQGPKLLIQFQNNGVVDDSQLPKDRFSAERLKGVDSTLKIQPAKLEDSAVYLCASSVTSHEQYFGPGTRLTVT.